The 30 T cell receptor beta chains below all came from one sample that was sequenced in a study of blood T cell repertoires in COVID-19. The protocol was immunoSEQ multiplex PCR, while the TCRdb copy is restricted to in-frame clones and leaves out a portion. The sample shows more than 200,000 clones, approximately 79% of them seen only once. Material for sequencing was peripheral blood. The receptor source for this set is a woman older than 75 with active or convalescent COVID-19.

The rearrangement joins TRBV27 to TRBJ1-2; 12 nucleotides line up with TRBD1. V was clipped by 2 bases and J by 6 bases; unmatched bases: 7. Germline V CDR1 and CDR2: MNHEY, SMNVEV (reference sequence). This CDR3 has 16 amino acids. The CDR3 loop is CASSLGTGGVWDGYTF. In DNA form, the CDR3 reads TGTGCCAGCAGTTTAGGGACAGGGGGCGTATGGGATGGCTACACCTTC.

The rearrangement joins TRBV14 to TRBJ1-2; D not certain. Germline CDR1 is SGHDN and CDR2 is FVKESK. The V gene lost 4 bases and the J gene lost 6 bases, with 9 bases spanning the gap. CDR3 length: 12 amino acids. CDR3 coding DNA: TGTGCCAGCAGCCCCGGCGGTCATGGCTACACCTTC. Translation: CASSPGGHGYTF. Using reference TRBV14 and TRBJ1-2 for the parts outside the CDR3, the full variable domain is EAGVTQFPSHSVIEKGQTVTLRCDPISGHDNLYWYRRVMGKEIKFLLHFVKESKQDESGMPNNRFLAERTGGTYSTLKVQPAELEDSGVYFCASSPGGHGYTFGSGTRLTVV.

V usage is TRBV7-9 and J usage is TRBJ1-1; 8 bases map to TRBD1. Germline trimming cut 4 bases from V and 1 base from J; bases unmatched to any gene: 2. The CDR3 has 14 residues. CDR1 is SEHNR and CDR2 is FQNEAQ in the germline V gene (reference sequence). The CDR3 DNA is TGTGCCAGCAGCTCCGGGACAGGGAACACTGAAGCTTTCTTT. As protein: CASSSGTGNTEAFF.

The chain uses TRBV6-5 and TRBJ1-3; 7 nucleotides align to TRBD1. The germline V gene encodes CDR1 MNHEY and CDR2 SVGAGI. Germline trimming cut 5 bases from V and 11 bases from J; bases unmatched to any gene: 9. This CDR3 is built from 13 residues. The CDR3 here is CASSPTGYRAIYF. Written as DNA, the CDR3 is TGTGCCAGCAGTCCGACAGGGTACAGGGCCATATATTTT.

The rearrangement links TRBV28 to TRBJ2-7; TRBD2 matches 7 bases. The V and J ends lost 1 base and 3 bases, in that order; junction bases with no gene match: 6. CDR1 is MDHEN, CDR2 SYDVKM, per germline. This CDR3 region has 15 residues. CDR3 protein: CASSLSGRELYEQYF. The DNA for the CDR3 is TGTGCCAGCAGTTTATCTGGGCGGGAGCTCTACGAGCAGTACTTC.

CDR3 coding DNA: TGTGGGGTCAGGGGGCTCTACAATGAGCAGTTCTTC. Protein: CGVRGLYNEQFF. The chain couples TRBV28 to TRBJ2-1; 8 bases fit TRBD1. CDR3 size: 12 residues. In germline, CDR1 is MDHEN, CDR2 SYDVKM.

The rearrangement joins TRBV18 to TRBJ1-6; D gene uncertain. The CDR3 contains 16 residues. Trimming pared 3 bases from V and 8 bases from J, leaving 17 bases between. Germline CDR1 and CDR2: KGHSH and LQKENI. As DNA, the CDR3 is TGTGCCAGCTCACCGGAACAGCCTGGTCCGGATTCACCCCTCCACTTT. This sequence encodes CASSPEQPGPDSPLHF.

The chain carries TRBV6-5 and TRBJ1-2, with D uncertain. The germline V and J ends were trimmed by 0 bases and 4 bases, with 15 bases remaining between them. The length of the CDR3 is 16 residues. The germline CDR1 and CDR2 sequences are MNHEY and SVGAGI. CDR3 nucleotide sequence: TGTGCCAGCAGTTACTCCGTGGCAGTTGTTGGCTATGGCTACACCTTC. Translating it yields CASSYSVAVVGYGYTF.

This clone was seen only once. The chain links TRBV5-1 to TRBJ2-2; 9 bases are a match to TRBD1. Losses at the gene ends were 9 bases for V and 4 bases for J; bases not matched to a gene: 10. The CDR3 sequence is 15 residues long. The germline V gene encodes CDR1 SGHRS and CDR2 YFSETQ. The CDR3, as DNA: TGCGCCACCCACTGGACAGGGGAGGTCACCGGGGAGCTGTTTTTT. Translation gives CATHWTGEVTGELFF. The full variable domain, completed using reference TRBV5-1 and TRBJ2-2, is KAGVTQTPRYLIKTRGQQVTLSCSPISGHRSVSWYQQTPGQGLQFLFEYFSETQRNKGNFPGRFSGRQFSNSRSEMNVSTLELGDSALYLCATHWTGEVTGELFFGEGSRLTVL.

CDR3 in DNA: TGTGCCAGCAGCCAAGATGGTCGGTCAGATACGCAGTATTTT. It codes for CASSQDGRSDTQYF. The chain combines TRBV3-1 (or the pseudogene TRBV3-2) with TRBJ2-3; D is unclear. The V end lost 0 bases, the J end lost 4 bases, and 8 bases lay between the germline ends. CDR1 is LGHDT, CDR2 YNNKEL, per germline (reference sequence). CDR3 length: 14 amino acids.

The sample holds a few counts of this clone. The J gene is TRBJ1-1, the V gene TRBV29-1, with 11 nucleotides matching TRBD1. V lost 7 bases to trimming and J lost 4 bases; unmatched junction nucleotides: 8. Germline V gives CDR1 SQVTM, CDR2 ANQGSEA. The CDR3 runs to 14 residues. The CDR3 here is CSAGQGAPGTEAFF. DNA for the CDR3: TGCAGCGCTGGACAGGGGGCGCCGGGCACTGAAGCTTTCTTT.

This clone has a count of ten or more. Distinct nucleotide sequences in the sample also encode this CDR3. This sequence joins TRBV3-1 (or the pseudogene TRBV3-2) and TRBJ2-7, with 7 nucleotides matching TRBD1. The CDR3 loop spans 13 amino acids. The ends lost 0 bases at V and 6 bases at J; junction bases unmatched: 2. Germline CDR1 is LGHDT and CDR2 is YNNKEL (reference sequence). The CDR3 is CASSQDDRAEQYF. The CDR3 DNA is TGTGCCAGCAGCCAAGATGACAGGGCCGAGCAGTACTTC.

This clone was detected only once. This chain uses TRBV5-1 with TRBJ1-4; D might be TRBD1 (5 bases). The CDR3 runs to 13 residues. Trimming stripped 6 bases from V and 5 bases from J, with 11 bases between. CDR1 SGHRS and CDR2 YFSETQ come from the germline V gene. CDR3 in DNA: TGCGCCAGCACCCGGGGGGGAAATGAAAAACTGTTTTTT. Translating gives CASTRGGNEKLFF.

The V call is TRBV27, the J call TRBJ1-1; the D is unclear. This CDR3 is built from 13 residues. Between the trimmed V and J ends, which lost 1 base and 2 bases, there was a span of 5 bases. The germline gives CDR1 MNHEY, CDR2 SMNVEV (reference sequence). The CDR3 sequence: CASSLFKNTEAFF. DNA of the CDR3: TGTGCCAGCAGTTTATTCAAAAACACTGAAGCTTTCTTT.

The CDR3 bases are TGTGCCAGCAGTCAACAGGGCGAAGGTTACGAGCAGTACTTC. Its translation is CASSQQGEGYEQYF. The V and J genes are TRBV28 and TRBJ2-7, with D possibly TRBD1 on 6 matching bases. V shed 5 bases and J shed 4 bases, with 15 bases lying between them. The CDR3 extends over 14 amino acids. Germline V lookup: CDR1 MDHEN, CDR2 SYDVKM.

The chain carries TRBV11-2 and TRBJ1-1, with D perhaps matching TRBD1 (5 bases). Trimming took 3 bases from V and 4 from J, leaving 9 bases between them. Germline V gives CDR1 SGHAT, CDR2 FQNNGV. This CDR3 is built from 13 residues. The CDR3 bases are TGTGCCAGCAGCTTGAGGACAAGCACTGAAGCTTTCTTT. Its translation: CASSLRTSTEAFF.

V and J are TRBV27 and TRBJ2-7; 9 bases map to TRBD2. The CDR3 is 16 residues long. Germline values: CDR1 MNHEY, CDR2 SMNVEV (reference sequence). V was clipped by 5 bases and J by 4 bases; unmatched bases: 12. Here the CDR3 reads CASSPTGRGRAYEQYF. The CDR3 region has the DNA TGTGCCAGCAGTCCCACGGGGCGCGGGAGGGCTTACGAGCAGTACTTC.

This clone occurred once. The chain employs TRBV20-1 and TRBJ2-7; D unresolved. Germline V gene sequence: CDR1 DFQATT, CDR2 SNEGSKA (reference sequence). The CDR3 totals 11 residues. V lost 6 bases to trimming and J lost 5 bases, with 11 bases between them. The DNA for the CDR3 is TGCAGTGCAACCTCTGGCCACGAGCAGTACTTC. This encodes CSATSGHEQYF.

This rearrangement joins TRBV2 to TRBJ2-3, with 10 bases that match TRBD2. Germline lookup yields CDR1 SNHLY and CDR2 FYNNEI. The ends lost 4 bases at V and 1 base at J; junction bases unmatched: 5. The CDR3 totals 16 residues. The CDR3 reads CASSGVLAGGTDTQYF. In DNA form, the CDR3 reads TGTGCCAGCAGTGGGGTCCTAGCGGGGGGCACAGATACGCAGTATTTT.

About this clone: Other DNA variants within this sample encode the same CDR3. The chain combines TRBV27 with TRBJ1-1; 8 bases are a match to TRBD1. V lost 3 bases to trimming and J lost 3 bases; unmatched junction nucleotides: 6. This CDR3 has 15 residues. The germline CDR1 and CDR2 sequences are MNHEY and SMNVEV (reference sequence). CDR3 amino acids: CASSFRTGKDTEAFF. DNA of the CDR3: TGTGCCAGCAGTTTTCGGACAGGGAAAGACACTGAAGCTTTCTTT.

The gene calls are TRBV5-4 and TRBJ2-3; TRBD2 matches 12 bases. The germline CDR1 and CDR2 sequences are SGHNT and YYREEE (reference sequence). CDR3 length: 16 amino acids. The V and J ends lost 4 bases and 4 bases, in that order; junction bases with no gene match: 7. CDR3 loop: CASSPRTSGVSDTQYF. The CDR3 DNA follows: TGTGCCAGCAGCCCGAGGACTAGCGGGGTCTCAGATACGCAGTATTTT.

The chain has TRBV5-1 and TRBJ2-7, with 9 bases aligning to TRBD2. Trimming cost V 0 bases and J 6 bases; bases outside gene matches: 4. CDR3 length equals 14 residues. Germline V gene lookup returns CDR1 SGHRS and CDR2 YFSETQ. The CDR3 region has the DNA TGCGCCAGCAGCTTGGGGGGCGGGGGGGCCGAGCAGTACTTC. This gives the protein CASSLGGGGAEQYF.

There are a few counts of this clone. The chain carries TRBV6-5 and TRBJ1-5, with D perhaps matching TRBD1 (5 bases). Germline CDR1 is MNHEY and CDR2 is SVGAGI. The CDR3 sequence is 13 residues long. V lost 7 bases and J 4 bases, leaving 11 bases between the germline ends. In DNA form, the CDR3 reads TGTGCCAGCATGGGACTGATAAATCAGCCCCAGCATTTT. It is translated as CASMGLINQPQHF.

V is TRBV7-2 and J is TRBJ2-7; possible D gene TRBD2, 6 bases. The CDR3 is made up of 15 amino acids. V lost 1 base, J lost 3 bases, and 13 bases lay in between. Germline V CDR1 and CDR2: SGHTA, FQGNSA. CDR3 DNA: TGTGCCAGCAGCTTAGGGGGTCGGGAGTACTACGAGCAGTACTTC. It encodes CASSLGGREYYEQYF.

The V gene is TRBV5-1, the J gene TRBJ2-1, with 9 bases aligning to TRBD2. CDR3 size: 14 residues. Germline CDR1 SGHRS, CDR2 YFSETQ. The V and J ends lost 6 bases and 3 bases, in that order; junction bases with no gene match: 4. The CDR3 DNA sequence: TGCGCCAGCACTAGCGGGGAAGACTACAATGAGCAGTTCTTC. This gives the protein CASTSGEDYNEQFF.

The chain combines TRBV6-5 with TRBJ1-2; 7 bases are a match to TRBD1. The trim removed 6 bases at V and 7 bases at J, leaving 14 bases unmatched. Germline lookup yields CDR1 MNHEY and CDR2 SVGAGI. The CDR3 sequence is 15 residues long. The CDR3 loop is CASSDQGDPERGYTF. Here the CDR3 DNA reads TGTGCCAGCAGCGACCAGGGGGACCCGGAACGTGGCTACACCTTC.

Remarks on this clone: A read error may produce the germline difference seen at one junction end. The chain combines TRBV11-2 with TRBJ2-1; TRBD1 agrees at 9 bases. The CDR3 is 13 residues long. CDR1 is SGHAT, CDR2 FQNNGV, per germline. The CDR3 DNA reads TGTGCCAGCAGCTTAGATTGGGACAGGGCCCGGATCTTC. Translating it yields CASSLDWDRARIF.

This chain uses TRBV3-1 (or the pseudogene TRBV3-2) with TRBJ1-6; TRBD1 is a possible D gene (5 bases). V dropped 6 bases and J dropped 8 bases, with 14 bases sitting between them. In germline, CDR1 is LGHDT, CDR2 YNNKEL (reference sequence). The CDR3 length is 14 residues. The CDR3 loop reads CASRAGRLDSPLHF. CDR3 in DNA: TGTGCCAGCAGGGCAGGGCGTTTGGATTCACCCCTCCACTTT.

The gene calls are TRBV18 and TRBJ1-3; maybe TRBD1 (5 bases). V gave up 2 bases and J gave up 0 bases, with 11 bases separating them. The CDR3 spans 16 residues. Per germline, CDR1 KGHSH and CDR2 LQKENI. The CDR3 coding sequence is TGTGCCAGCTCACCAATTGCGGGGACCTCTGGAAACACCATATATTTT. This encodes CASSPIAGTSGNTIYF.

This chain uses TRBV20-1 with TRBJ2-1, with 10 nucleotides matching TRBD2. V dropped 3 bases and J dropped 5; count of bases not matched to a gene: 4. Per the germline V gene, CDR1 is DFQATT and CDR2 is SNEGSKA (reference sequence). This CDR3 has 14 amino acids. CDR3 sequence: CSASLSGRNNEQFF. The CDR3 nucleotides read TGCAGTGCTAGTCTTAGCGGGAGGAACAATGAGCAGTTCTTC.